A selection of T cell receptor beta chains follows, all from one sample in a study of cytomegalovirus exposure and HLA in healthy donors. Assay used: immunoSEQ multiplex PCR; TCRdb lists only in-frame clones, some missing. Counted here are some 200,000 clones, around 64% occurring once; the ten biggest clones make up around 3%. The sequenced material came from PBMCs. All receptors come from a man in his forties in good health and CMV-seropositive. The CDR3 runs from the conserved cysteine through the conserved F or W. The D gene is left open where the match is weak. A clone size is listed for some rows: how often the clone was seen (once, few, many), or a class if it is expanded.

J gene: TRBJ1-1
clone size: -
D gene: -
V gene: TRBV7-9
CDR3 DNA: TGTGCCAGCAGCTTAGGCCCAGGGTGGATCACTGAAGCTTTCTTT
CDR3 protein: CASSLGPGWITEAFF

J gene: TRBJ2-3
clone size: -
D gene: TRBD2
V gene: TRBV18
CDR3 DNA: TGTGCCAGCTCAACGTCGCCTAGCGGGGGGTCAGATACGCAGTATTTT
CDR3 protein: CASSTSPSGGSDTQYF

J gene: TRBJ1-2
clone size: few
D gene: -
V gene: TRBV9
CDR3 DNA: TGTGCCAGCAGCGTAGGGCGAGCACAGAACTATGGCTACACCTTC
CDR3 protein: CASSVGRAQNYGYTF

J gene: TRBJ2-7
clone size: -
D gene: TRBD1
V gene: TRBV18
CDR3 DNA: TGTGCCAGCTCATCCACCCGGGACAGGGGACACGAGCAGTACTTC
CDR3 protein: CASSSTRDRGHEQYF

J gene: TRBJ1-6
clone size: -
D gene: -
V gene: TRBV19
CDR3 DNA: TGTGCCAGTAGTATAGCCGGGATTCGAACTAATTCACCCCTCCACTTT
CDR3 protein: CASSIAGIRTNSPLHF

J gene: TRBJ2-7
clone size: -
D gene: TRBD1
V gene: TRBV4-1
CDR3 DNA: TGCGCCAGCAGCCTCGGACAGGGAGGATACGAGCAGTACTTC
CDR3 protein: CASSLGQGGYEQYF

J gene: TRBJ1-2
clone size: -
D gene: -
V gene: TRBV5-6
CDR3 DNA: TGTGCCAGCAGCCCCCCTGCGGGGATCCTAGGAGGCTACACCTTC
CDR3 protein: CASSPPAGILGGYTF

J gene: TRBJ2-1
clone size: -
D gene: -
V gene: TRBV4-1
CDR3 DNA: TGCGCCAGCAGCCAAGTTCGTAGCTCCTACAATGAGCAGTTCTTC
CDR3 protein: CASSQVRSSYNEQFF

J gene: TRBJ2-2
clone size: -
D gene: TRBD1
V gene: TRBV7-2
CDR3 DNA: TGTGCCAGCAGCTTATTGGGACCAGGGGGAACCGGGGAGCTGTTTTTT
CDR3 protein: CASSLLGPGGTGELFF

J gene: TRBJ1-2
clone size: -
D gene: -
V gene: TRBV7-2
CDR3 DNA: TGTGCCAGCAGTCCTCCTAATCCGGGGTATGGCTACACCTTC
CDR3 protein: CASSPPNPGYGYTF

J gene: TRBJ2-5
clone size: -
D gene: TRBD1
V gene: TRBV28
CDR3 DNA: TGTGCCAGCAGCCCCCTTCAAACCCGGACAGGGGGCGAAGAGACCCAGTACTTC
CDR3 protein: CASSPLQTRTGGEETQYF

J gene: TRBJ1-2
clone size: -
D gene: -
V gene: TRBV28
CDR3 DNA: TGTGCCAGCAGTTTCCTAGGGGGTGGCTACACCTTC
CDR3 protein: CASSFLGGGYTF

J gene: TRBJ1-3
clone size: -
D gene: -
V gene: TRBV2
CDR3 DNA: TGTGCCGCGATAAGGGGTAGCTCTGGAAACACCATATATTTT
CDR3 protein: CAAIRGSSGNTIYF

J gene: TRBJ2-7
clone size: few
D gene: TRBD2
V gene: TRBV6-5
CDR3 DNA: TGTGCCAGCAGTTACTCGGCGGGGGAGGCCTACGAGCAGTACTTC
CDR3 protein: CASSYSAGEAYEQYF

J gene: TRBJ1-2
clone size: -
D gene: -
V gene: TRBV5-4
CDR3 DNA: TGTGCCAGCAGCTTTGAGGGTAGCTATGGCTACACCTTC
CDR3 protein: CASSFEGSYGYTF

J gene: TRBJ1-5
clone size: -
D gene: -
V gene: TRBV2
CDR3 DNA: TGTGCCAGCAGTGGGACAGCTAGAGATCAGCCCCAGCATTTT
CDR3 protein: CASSGTARDQPQHF

J gene: TRBJ1-1
clone size: -
D gene: -
V gene: TRBV6-6
CDR3 DNA: TGTGCCAGCAGTTACGTCGGGGGTGCTTTCTTT
CDR3 protein: CASSYVGGAFF

J gene: TRBJ2-5
clone size: -
D gene: TRBD2
V gene: TRBV10-3
CDR3 DNA: TGTGCCATCAGTGACGGGCTAGCGGGGGGGTTTGAGACCCAGTACTTC
CDR3 protein: CAISDGLAGGFETQYF

J gene: TRBJ1-3
clone size: once
D gene: TRBD1
V gene: TRBV14
CDR3 DNA: TGTGCCAGCAGCCAAACAGGGGCGGCTGGAAACACCATATATTTT
CDR3 protein: CASSQTGAAGNTIYF

J gene: TRBJ2-7
clone size: -
D gene: -
V gene: TRBV25-1
CDR3 DNA: TGTGCCAGCAGTTCAACAGGGTACGAGCAGTACTTC
CDR3 protein: CASSSTGYEQYF

J gene: TRBJ2-7
clone size: -
D gene: -
V gene: TRBV7-2
CDR3 DNA: TGTGCCAGCAGCTTAAATGTACAATCCTACGAGCAGTACTTC
CDR3 protein: CASSLNVQSYEQYF

J gene: TRBJ2-7
clone size: few
D gene: -
V gene: TRBV21-1
CDR3 DNA: TGTGCCAGCAGCAGGACAGGGGGCTCCTACGAGCAGTACTTC
CDR3 protein: CASSRTGGSYEQYF

J gene: TRBJ1-6
clone size: -
D gene: -
V gene: TRBV6-1
CDR3 DNA: TGTGCCAGCAGCCCCCCCGGGTATAATTCACCCCTCCACTTT
CDR3 protein: CASSPPGYNSPLHF

J gene: TRBJ1-2
clone size: -
D gene: -
V gene: TRBV29-1
CDR3 DNA: TGCAGCGTTGAAGGGCAGGGGAGGGGGGTCGGAGAGGGCTATGGCTACACCTTC
CDR3 protein: CSVEGQGRGVGEGYGYTF

J gene: TRBJ2-7
clone size: -
D gene: -
V gene: TRBV6-4
CDR3 DNA: TGTGCCAGCAGCGAGGACGGGATTGGGGAGCAGTACTTC
CDR3 protein: CASSEDGIGEQYF

J gene: TRBJ2-3
clone size: -
D gene: TRBD2
V gene: TRBV7-9
CDR3 DNA: TGTGCCAGCAGCTTAGTAGCGCGGGGGGGAGGAGATACGCAGTATTTT
CDR3 protein: CASSLVARGGGDTQYF

J gene: TRBJ1-4
clone size: -
D gene: -
V gene: TRBV7-2
CDR3 DNA: TGTGCCAGCAGCTTTTCCCTTAATGAAAAACTGTTTTTT
CDR3 protein: CASSFSLNEKLFF

J gene: TRBJ1-1
clone size: -
D gene: TRBD1
V gene: TRBV6-7
CDR3 DNA: TGTGCCAGCAGTCAAACAAGGGACAGGGTTACTGAAGCTTTCTTT
CDR3 protein: CASSQTRDRVTEAFF

J gene: TRBJ1-2
clone size: -
D gene: TRBD1
V gene: TRBV4-1
CDR3 DNA: TGCGCCAGCAGCCATCACCCATCGGGGACAGGGAATGGCTACACCTTC
CDR3 protein: CASSHHPSGTGNGYTF

J gene: TRBJ2-7
clone size: -
D gene: -
V gene: TRBV6-5
CDR3 DNA: TGTGCCAGCAGTGAAGGAGGTAGCGGCTACGAGCAGTACTTC
CDR3 protein: CASSEGGSGYEQYF

J gene: TRBJ2-7
clone size: few
D gene: TRBD1
V gene: TRBV19
CDR3 DNA: TGTGCCAGTAGTCCAACCTTCGGGACAGTTATCTACGAGCAGTACTTC
CDR3 protein: CASSPTFGTVIYEQYF

J gene: TRBJ2-2
clone size: few
D gene: -
V gene: TRBV9
CDR3 DNA: TGTGCCAGCGGAGAAGCGCGGGGGCTGGGGACCGGGGAGCTGTTTTTT
CDR3 protein: CASGEARGLGTGELFF

J gene: TRBJ2-7
clone size: -
D gene: TRBD2
V gene: TRBV7-9
CDR3 DNA: TGTGCCAGCAGCTCCCCCTTGGCGGGAGATCTTTACGAGCAGTACTTC
CDR3 protein: CASSSPLAGDLYEQYF

J gene: TRBJ2-5
clone size: -
D gene: -
V gene: TRBV6-1
CDR3 DNA: TGTGCCAGCAGTGAGAACACCGCCTCTCAGACCCAGTACTTC
CDR3 protein: CASSENTASQTQYF

J gene: TRBJ2-1
clone size: few
D gene: -
V gene: TRBV4-2
CDR3 DNA: TGTGCCAGCAGCCAAGGTGGGGGGTACTCCTACAATGAGCAGTTCTTC
CDR3 protein: CASSQGGGYSYNEQFF

J gene: TRBJ2-1
clone size: -
D gene: TRBD1
V gene: TRBV9
CDR3 DNA: TGTGCCAGCAGCGTCCGACAGGGGGCGAATGAGCAGTTCTTC
CDR3 protein: CASSVRQGANEQFF

J gene: TRBJ2-5
clone size: -
D gene: -
V gene: TRBV14
CDR3 DNA: TGTGCCAGCAGCCGACTTCAGACCCAGTACTTC
CDR3 protein: CASSRLQTQYF

J gene: TRBJ2-7
clone size: -
D gene: TRBD1
V gene: TRBV7-9
CDR3 DNA: TGTGCCAGCAGCTTAGGGACAGGTCCGTTGGACTTC
CDR3 protein: CASSLGTGPLDF

J gene: TRBJ1-2
clone size: few
D gene: -
V gene: TRBV7-8
CDR3 DNA: TGTGCCAGCAGCTTAGACGGGGGGTATGGCTACACCTTC
CDR3 protein: CASSLDGGYGYTF

J gene: TRBJ2-1
clone size: -
D gene: -
V gene: TRBV27
CDR3 DNA: TGTGCCAGCAGTTTAGGAGGGTTTGACAATGAGCAGTTCTTC
CDR3 protein: CASSLGGFDNEQFF